The clone carrying this TCR beta chain showed up many times. Other nucleotide sequences in the sample specify the same CDR3. Germline V gene lookup returns CDR1 SEHNR and CDR2 FQNEAQ (reference sequence). The length of the CDR3 is 13 residues. Trimming cost V 8 bases and J 9 bases; bases outside gene matches: 11. The sample comes from a study of blood T cell repertoires in COVID-19. The method was immunoSEQ multiplex PCR; TCRdb's version includes in-frame clones alone and lacks a portion of them. The sample lists 120,000 or so clones, 72% occurring once. The chain recombines TRBV7-9 with TRBJ2-5; 8 positions agree with TRBD2. The source of this sequence is a woman in her sixties with acute or convalescent COVID-19. Sequencing was performed on peripheral blood. This chain's CDR3 is CASDGAGGRSQYF. CDR3 in DNA: TGTGCCAGCGACGGGGCGGGGGGTCGGTCCCAGTACTTC. Complete variable domain (other parts from reference TRBV7-9 and TRBJ2-5): DTGVSQNPRHKITKRGQNVTFRCDPISEHNRLYWYRQTLGQGPEFLTYFQNEAQLEKSRLLSDRFSAERPKGSFSTLEIQRTEQGDSAMYLCASDGAGGRSQYFGPGTRLLVL.